One sample yielded the 25 T cell receptor beta chains listed below, sequenced in a study of cytomegalovirus exposure and HLA in healthy donors. The PCR made use of 60 Vbeta and 13 Jbeta primers. TCRdb's copy holds only in-frame clones and misses some; the assay was immunoSEQ multiplex PCR. The sample lists 150,000 to 200,000 clones, 72% occurring once. Sequencing used PBMCs. These receptors all stem from a human donor in good health.

The chain employs TRBV4-3 and TRBJ2-3; unclear D gene. V lost 1 base and J 4 bases, leaving 9 bases between the germline ends. In germline, CDR1 is LGHNA, CDR2 YSLEER. The CDR3 length is 14 residues. CDR3 amino acids: CASSQGVNSDTQYF. Written as DNA, the CDR3 is TGCGCCAGCAGCCAAGGAGTGAACTCAGATACGCAGTATTTT.

There are a few counts of this clone. The genes are TRBV7-9 and TRBJ2-2, with 10 bases lining up with TRBD1. V gave up 2 bases and J gave up 6 bases; unmatched junction bases: 6. CDR3 length equals 16 residues. Germline V CDR1 and CDR2: SEHNR, FQNEAQ (reference sequence). CDR3 protein: CASSLHDRGPSGELFF. The DNA of the CDR3 is TGTGCCAGCAGCTTACATGACAGGGGGCCATCCGGGGAGCTGTTTTTT.

This clone was counted once. This sequence joins TRBV5-6 and TRBJ2-3, with D possibly matching TRBD1 (5 bases). This CDR3 has 17 residues. With 7 bases removed from V and 2 bases from J, the gap between germline ends came to 23 bases. Germline-derived CDR1 and CDR2 are SGHDT and YYEEEE. This CDR3 is CASGDGKGPLYTDTQYF. The DNA for the CDR3 is TGTGCCAGCGGCGATGGAAAGGGGCCACTATACACAGATACGCAGTATTTT.

A remark on this clone: At one boundary the junction diverges from the germline segment, which might be a read error. This chain joins TRBV11-3 and TRBJ1-2; no firm D call. The CDR3 runs 14 residues. Germline loops: CDR1 SGHNT, CDR2 YENEEA. The CDR3 DNA follows: TGTGCCAGCAGCTTAGTGGCGGCGAGCTATGGCTACACCTTT. Protein product: CASSLVAASYGYTF.

This chain joins TRBV7-2 and TRBJ1-5, with TRBD1 matching over 9 bases. The CDR3 totals 15 residues. CDR1 SGHTA and CDR2 FQGNSA come from the germline V gene. V lost 5 bases to trimming and J lost 6 bases; unmatched junction nucleotides: 8. The CDR3 coding sequence is TGTGCCAGCAGCACACAGGGGGCGGCTGGTCAGCCCCAGCATTTT. As protein: CASSTQGAAGQPQHF. Full variable domain (remainder filled in from reference TRBV7-2 and TRBJ1-5): GAGVSQSPSNKVTEKGKDVELRCDPISGHTALYWYRQSLGQGLEFLIYFQGNSAPDKSGLPSDRFSAERTGGSVSTLTIQRTQQEDSAVYLCASSTQGAAGQPQHFGDGTRLSIL.

The CDR3 sequence is CASSSGTEAFF. The CDR3 coding sequence is TGTGCCAGCAGCTCGGGCACTGAAGCTTTCTTT. The chain combines TRBV7-2 with TRBJ1-1; D remains ambiguous. The CDR3 loop spans 11 amino acids. The ends were cut back, 4 bases at V and 4 bases at J, with 4 bases in the middle. Per germline, CDR1 SGHTA and CDR2 FQGNSA. The full variable domain, rest sourced from reference TRBV7-2 and TRBJ1-1, is GAGVSQSPSNKVTEKGKDVELRCDPISGHTALYWYRQSLGQGLEFLIYFQGNSAPDKSGLPSDRFSAERTGGSVSTLTIQRTQQEDSAVYLCASSSGTEAFFGQGTRLTVV.

The genes are TRBV7-9 and TRBJ1-1; D uncertain. Germline V lookup: CDR1 SEHNR, CDR2 FQNEAQ (reference sequence). CDR3 length equals 13 residues. The V and J ends lost 3 bases and 7 bases respectively, with 12 bases between them. CDR3: CASSFGREGEAFF. CDR3 sequence (DNA): TGTGCCAGCAGCTTCGGGAGGGAGGGTGAAGCTTTCTTT.

The chain links TRBV6-1 to TRBJ2-5; 8 nucleotides match TRBD2. The ends lost 2 bases at V and 2 bases at J; junction bases unmatched: 13. Germline V lookup: CDR1 MNHNS, CDR2 SASEGT. CDR3 length: 18 amino acids. The CDR3 here is CASSEIGTAGGFQETQYF. CDR3 sequence (DNA): TGTGCCAGCAGTGAAATCGGGACGGCGGGGGGCTTTCAAGAGACCCAGTACTTC.

In DNA, the CDR3 is TGTGCCAGCAGCTTAGATAACCCGCGGGGGAGCAATCAGCCCCAGCATTTT. It encodes CASSLDNPRGSNQPQHF. The chain recombines TRBV7-9 with TRBJ1-5; D possibly corresponds to TRBD1 (5 bases). Trimming removed 1 base from V and 1 base from J, with 14 bases in between. This CDR3 contains 17 residues. Germline CDR1 SEHNR, CDR2 FQNEAQ (reference sequence).

The chain couples TRBV19 to TRBJ2-1; 8 bases align to TRBD2. V was clipped by 6 bases and J by 7 bases; unmatched bases: 5. Germline-derived CDR1 and CDR2 are LNHDA and SQIVND (reference sequence). The CDR3 consists of 13 residues. The CDR3 loop reads CASRRLANNEQFF. The CDR3 bases are TGTGCCAGTAGGCGACTAGCGAATAATGAGCAGTTCTTC.

The J gene is TRBJ1-6, the V gene TRBV19; the D gene is possibly TRBD1 (6 bases). From germline, CDR1 is LNHDA and CDR2 SQIVND (reference sequence). This CDR3 has 12 residues. V lost 8 bases, J lost 8 bases, and 10 bases lay in between. Here the CDR3 reads CASAYRDSPLHF. In DNA, the CDR3 is TGTGCCAGTGCGTACAGGGATTCACCCCTCCACTTT.

This clone turned up a few times. The chain combines TRBV7-6 with TRBJ2-7; the D gene is possibly TRBD1 (5 bases). CDR3 length: 14 amino acids. Trimming cost V 1 base and J 2 bases, with 9 bases left between them. The germline CDR1 and CDR2 sequences are SGHVS and FNYEAQ. The CDR3 DNA follows: TGTGCCAGCAGCTTAGATGGCAGGGCCTACGAGCAGTACTTC. Translating gives CASSLDGRAYEQYF.

This sequence joins TRBV30 and TRBJ2-5; weak D call: TRBD1 (6 bases). The DNA matches TRBJ2-7 better at its end, which makes the J call doubtful. The CDR3 spans 13 residues. Germline V gene data show CDR1 as GTSNPN and CDR2 as SVGIG (reference sequence). The CDR3 bases are TGTGCCTGGAGCAGGGGAGATTCCTACGAGCAGTACTTC. Translated: CAWSRGDSYEQYF.

V is TRBV11-2 and J is TRBJ2-7; 7 bases agree with TRBD1. The CDR3 has 14 residues. Losses at the gene ends were 2 bases for V and 3 bases for J; bases not matched to a gene: 4. Looked up from germline, CDR1 is SGHAT and CDR2 is FQNNGV. Here the CDR3 DNA reads TGTGCCAGCAGCTTACTAGCAGGGGGCTACGAGCAGTACTTC. This gives the protein CASSLLAGGYEQYF. Full variable domain (remainder filled in from reference TRBV11-2 and TRBJ2-7): EAGVAQSPRYKIIEKRQSVAFWCNPISGHATLYWYQQILGQGPKLLIQFQNNGVVDDSQLPKDRFSAERLKGVDSTLKIQPAKLEDSAVYLCASSLLAGGYEQYFGPGTRLTVT.

This clone has more than one count but fewer than ten. The chain is built from TRBV5-1 and TRBJ1-2, with D perhaps TRBD1 (5 bases). Germline V gives CDR1 SGHRS, CDR2 YFSETQ. The V end was cut by 4 bases, the J end by 4 bases, with 17 bases between. The CDR3 has 15 residues. The CDR3 sequence is CASSNSQVASYGYTF. CDR3 DNA sequence: TGCGCCAGCAGCAACTCACAGGTGGCAAGCTATGGCTACACCTTC.

The chain joins TRBV11-3 to TRBJ2-2; a possible D gene is TRBD1 (6 bases). V dropped 4 bases and J dropped 1 base, with 22 bases sitting between them. The germline CDR1 and CDR2 sequences are SGHNT and YENEEA. This CDR3 region has 19 residues. CDR3 sequence (DNA): TGTGCCAGCAGCTCCCCCTTTGTTGAGGGGGAGAAGAACACCGGGGAGCTGTTTTTT. Its protein product is CASSSPFVEGEKNTGELFF. Variable domain in full (rest from reference TRBV11-3 and TRBJ2-2): EAGVVQSPRYKIIEKKQPVAFWCNPISGHNTLYWYLQNLGQGPELLIRYENEEAVDDSQLPKDRFSAERLKGVDSTLKIQPAELGDSAVYLCASSSPFVEGEKNTGELFFGEGSRLTVL.

In DNA, the CDR3 is TGCGCCAGCAGCTCCCCCCGTCGACAGCCTTTCTCTGGGGCCAACGTCCTGACTTTC. Its translation: CASSSPRRQPFSGANVLTF. The chain employs TRBV5-1 and TRBJ2-6; perhaps TRBD1 as D (5 bases). Deletions cut 3 bases from V and 0 bases from J, with 19 bases between. Germline CDR1 SGHRS, CDR2 YFSETQ. The CDR3 is 19 amino acids.

The chain links TRBV19 to TRBJ2-5; D perhaps matches TRBD1 (6 bases). The last part of the DNA fits TRBJ2-7 better; the J call may be wrong. There are 14 residues in the CDR3. Looked up from germline, CDR1 is LNHDA and CDR2 is SQIVND (reference sequence). Here the CDR3 DNA reads TGTGCCAGTAGTATATCAGGGGCGACCTACGAGCAGTACTTC. It specifies CASSISGATYEQYF.

The gene calls are TRBV5-8 and TRBJ2-2; D perhaps matches TRBD1 (6 bases). Germline values: CDR1 SGHTS, CDR2 YDEGEE. CDR3 length: 15 residues. Between the trimmed V and J ends, which lost 4 bases and 1 base, there was a span of 11 bases. The CDR3 spells CASSHRVGNTGELFF. The CDR3 nucleotides read TGTGCCAGCAGCCACAGGGTAGGGAACACCGGGGAGCTGTTTTTT.

In its sample, this clone was seen once. The V call is TRBV7-9, the J call TRBJ1-2; 7 nucleotides align to TRBD1. The CDR3 loop spans 14 amino acids. Germline loops: CDR1 SEHNR, CDR2 FQNEAQ (reference sequence). V was clipped by 1 base and J by 3 bases; unmatched bases: 2. CDR3 DNA sequence: TGTGCCAGCAGCTTAGGAGGACAGGACTATGGCTACACCTTC. Translating it yields CASSLGGQDYGYTF.

This chain uses TRBV25-1 with TRBJ1-1; TRBD1 is a possible D gene (6 bases). This CDR3 spans 13 amino acids. The germline CDR1 and CDR2 sequences are MGHDK and SYGVNS. Between the trimmed V and J ends, which lost 6 bases and 8 bases, there was a span of 16 bases. CDR3 DNA: TGTGCCAGCAGCCCAACCAGGGGCCGGGAAGCTTTCTTT. Protein sequence: CASSPTRGREAFF. The whole variable domain, filled in from reference TRBV25-1 and TRBJ1-1, reads EADIYQTPRYLVIGTGKKITLECSQTMGHDKMYWYQQDPGMELHLIHYSYGVNSTEKGDLSSESTVSRIRTEHFPLTLESARPSHTSQYLCASSPTRGREAFFGQGTRLTVV.

Notes on this clone: Additional DNA sequences in this sample encode the identical CDR3. The chain joins TRBV11-2 to TRBJ2-7, with no clear D. V gave up 1 base and J gave up 0 bases, with 4 bases separating them. In germline, CDR1 is SGHAT, CDR2 FQNNGV. The CDR3 is 13 amino acids. In nucleotides, the CDR3 is TGTGCCAGCAGCTTAGGAGGCTCCTACGAGCAGTACTTC. Translation: CASSLGGSYEQYF. Together with reference TRBV11-2 and TRBJ2-7, the CDR3 gives the full variable domain: EAGVAQSPRYKIIEKRQSVAFWCNPISGHATLYWYQQILGQGPKLLIQFQNNGVVDDSQLPKDRFSAERLKGVDSTLKIQPAKLEDSAVYLCASSLGGSYEQYFGPGTRLTVT.

The rearrangement joins TRBV19 to TRBJ1-4; D gene unclear. The CDR3 runs to 16 residues. V lost 7 bases and J lost 0, with 15 bases in between. Germline lookup yields CDR1 LNHDA and CDR2 SQIVND (reference sequence). Written as DNA, the CDR3 is TGTGCCAGTAACACCCCCCGGCAGGCAACTAATGAAAAACTGTTTTTT. It translates to CASNTPRQATNEKLFF.

The CDR3 protein is CASSQVENYGYTF. The DNA of the CDR3 is TGCGCCAGCAGCCAGGTGGAGAACTATGGCTACACCTTC. The chain couples TRBV4-1 to TRBJ1-2; no clear D. The CDR3 is 13 amino acids. Germline assignment: CDR1 MGHRA and CDR2 YSYEKL. The ends were cut back, 3 bases at V and 2 bases at J, with 7 bases in the middle.

The CDR3: CASSAQGQTNEKLFF. CDR3 bases: TGCGCCAGCAGCGCCCAGGGACAGACTAATGAAAAACTGTTTTTT. V and J are TRBV4-1 and TRBJ1-4, with 7 bases fitting TRBD1. Germline CDR1 reads MGHRA; CDR2 reads YSYEKL. This CDR3 contains 15 residues. The V and J ends lost 5 bases and 2 bases, in that order; junction bases with no gene match: 5.